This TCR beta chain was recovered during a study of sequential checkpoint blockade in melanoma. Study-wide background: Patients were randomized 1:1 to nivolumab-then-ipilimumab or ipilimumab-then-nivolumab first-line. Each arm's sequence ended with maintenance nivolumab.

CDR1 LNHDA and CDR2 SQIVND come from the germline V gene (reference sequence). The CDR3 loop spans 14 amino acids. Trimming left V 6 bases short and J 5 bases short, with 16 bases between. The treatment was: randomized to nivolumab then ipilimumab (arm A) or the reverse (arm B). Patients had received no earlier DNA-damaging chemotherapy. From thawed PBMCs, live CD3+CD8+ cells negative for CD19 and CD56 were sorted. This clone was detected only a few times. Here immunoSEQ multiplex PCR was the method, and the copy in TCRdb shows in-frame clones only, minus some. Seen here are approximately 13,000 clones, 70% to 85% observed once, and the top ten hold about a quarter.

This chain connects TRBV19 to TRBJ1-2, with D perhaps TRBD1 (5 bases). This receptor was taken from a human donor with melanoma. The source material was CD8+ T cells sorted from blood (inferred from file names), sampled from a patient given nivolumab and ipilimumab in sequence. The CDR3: CASSDSASGYGYTF. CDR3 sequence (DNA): TGTGCCAGTAGCGACAGCGCCTCAGGGTATGGCTACACCTTC.